The 3 T cell receptor beta chains in this list originate from one sample, sequenced in a study of monozygotic twins with inflammatory bowel disease. TCRdb re-called the 5' RACE reads; every CDR3 protein appears as one record, without DNA. This sample's clone table lists hundreds of thousands of distinct CDR3 sequences. Sequencing input: blood. These receptor sequences come from a human donor with ulcerative colitis or Crohn's disease, or a healthy co-twin of an affected twin (not recorded which).

This chain joins TRBV6-2 or TRBV6-3 and TRBJ2-2; the D call from TCRdb, TRBD2, cannot be confirmed without DNA. The CDR3 totals 21 residues. Germline V gene lookup returns CDR1 MNHEY and CDR2 SVGEGT. CDR3 sequence reads: CASSRKAMGLAGSRNTGELFF.

The chain combines TRBV18 with TRBJ1-5; TCRdb's assignment of TRBD1 cannot be checked, as there is no DNA. CDR1 is KGHSH and CDR2 is LQKENI in the germline V gene. The CDR3 consists of 14 residues. CDR3 region: CASSPDRGNQPQHF. Full variable domain (rest looked up from reference TRBV18 and TRBJ1-5): NAGVMQNPRHLVRRRGQEARLRCSPMKGHSHVYWYRQLPEEGLKFMVYLQKENIIDESGMPKERFSAEFPKEGPSILRIQQVVRGDSAAYFCASSPDRGNQPQHFGDGTRLSIL.

V usage is TRBV7-9 and J usage is TRBJ1-1; as DNA is missing, the TRBD1 call by TCRdb cannot be tested. Looked up from germline, CDR1 is SEHNR and CDR2 is FQNEAQ (reference sequence). The CDR3 totals 14 residues. CDR3: CASSLRDLNTEAFF.